Detailed here is one TCR beta chain. Its antigen is currently unknown. This entry is derived from a study of beta chain features in type 1 diabetes. For the study at large: There were approximately 100 million sorted cells examined across all samples. Overall study findings and caveats: TCRB CDR3s from Type 1 diabetes patients were moderately but significantly shorter in all four CD4+ subsets.

Sequenced material consisted of expressed TCRB transcripts (all of the isolated RNA was reverse transcribed). Repertoires were generated with immunoSEQ multiplex PCR, while TCRdb's copy carries only in-frame clones and drops some. Here the sample spans fewer than 20,000 clones, just under 55% being singletons. This CDR3 comprises 13 residues. After removal of 4 bases from V and 4 bases from J, the junction contained 3 bases not matched to a gene. Germline CDR1 reads MNHEY; CDR2 reads SVGAGI. CD45RO/CCR7/CD25/CD127/CD95/CD27 staining was used to isolate CD4+ naive, central memory, regulatory and stem cell-like memory cells by sorting.

The sequence derives from a young woman in good health. The sequenced sample consisted of stem cell memory CD4+ T cells from blood. V gene TRBV6-5 combines with J gene TRBJ2-5; 7 bases are a match to TRBD1. The CDR3 coding sequence is TGTGCCAGCAGTTGGGACAGCGGAGAGACCCAGTACTTC. Encoded protein: CASSWDSGETQYF.